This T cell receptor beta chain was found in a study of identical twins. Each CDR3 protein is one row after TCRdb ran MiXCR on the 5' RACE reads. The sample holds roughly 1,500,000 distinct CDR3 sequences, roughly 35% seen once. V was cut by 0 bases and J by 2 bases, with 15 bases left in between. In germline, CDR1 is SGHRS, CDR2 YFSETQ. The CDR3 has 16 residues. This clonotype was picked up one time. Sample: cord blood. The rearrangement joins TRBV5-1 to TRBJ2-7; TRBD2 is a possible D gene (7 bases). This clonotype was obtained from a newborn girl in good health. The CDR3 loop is CASSLEGGFSPYEQYF. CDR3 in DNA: TGCGCCAGCAGCTTGGAGGGGGGGTTTAGCCCCTACGAGCAGTACTTC.